This T cell receptor beta chain comes out of a study of T-cell memory formation after mild COVID-19. The 5'RACE method, run with constant-segment primers, produced TCR alpha and TCR beta cDNA libraries (carrying sample barcodes and UMIs). MiXCR, run by TCRdb on the 5' RACE reads, gives a single entry per CDR3 protein. The data contain more than 110,000 distinct CDR3 sequences, more than 13% of them singletons. This clonotype was counted between two and nine times. This CDR3 has 16 amino acids. Trimming pared 2 bases from V and 10 bases from J, leaving 18 bases between. Germline CDR1 is SEHNR and CDR2 is FQNEAQ (reference sequence).

The sequenced sample was PBMCs or a T cell subset sorted from them (not recorded which). The receptor comes from an adult woman who had mild COVID-19 (a few samples of this study predate the infection). Cell type and time point are not known. The chain carries TRBV7-9 and TRBJ1-6; weak D call: TRBD1 (5 bases). DNA for the CDR3: TGTGCCAGCAGCTTACCCCCCCAGGGTGCAGCCTCACCCCTCCACTTT. This translates into CASSLPPQGAASPLHF.